The 25 T cell receptor beta chains below were found in one sample sequenced in a study of regulatory T cells in long-lasting Graves disease. Building the TCR beta libraries relied on iRepertoire HTBI primers, and CDR3 regions underwent Arm-PCR. TCRdb itself ran the multiplex PCR reads through MiXCR, one entry per CDR3 protein. Altogether fewer than 350,000 distinct CDR3 sequences are present, 15% to 20% being singletons, with the ten largest covering about 38%. As for time point: newly diagnosed GD, antithyroid drugs for less than 3 months. PBMC RNA was the source of the TCR library. The sample consisted of peripheral blood mononuclear cells (PBMCs), taken at new diagnosis, from a patient treated with antithyroid drugs. Source of these receptors: a female donor with Graves disease.

This clonotype was picked up many times. One junction end disagrees with the germline gene, perhaps due to a read error. The rearrangement links TRBV11-3 to TRBJ1-1; D gene unclear. The CDR3 sequence is 15 residues long. Per the germline V gene, CDR1 is SGHNT and CDR2 is YENEEA. CDR3 in amino acids: CASSLGVGFNTEALF. The CDR3 nucleotides are TGTGCCAGCAGCTTAGGTGTGGGCTTCAACACTGAAGCTCTCTTT.

On this clonotype itself: With only one base between it and a far larger clone, this is likely a read error. The V and J genes are TRBV7-2 and TRBJ1-2; the D is unclear. There are 13 residues in the CDR3. Germline lookup yields CDR1 SGHTA and CDR2 FQGNSA. The CDR3 DNA reads TGTGCCAGCGGCTTTCCGGGAACTCATGGCTACACCTTC. Its translation: CASGFPGTHGYTF.

The CDR3 loop is CASSISPTGGYTF. The CDR3 region has the DNA TGCGCCAGCAGCATAAGCCCGACAGGTGGCTACACCTTC. The chain joins TRBV5-1 to TRBJ1-2; D perhaps matches TRBD1 (6 bases). The CDR3 has 13 amino acids. Trimming cost V 4 bases and J 7 bases, with 14 bases left between them. Per the germline V gene, CDR1 is SGHRS and CDR2 is YFSETQ.

This clonotype was recorded at least ten times. The V call is TRBV20-1, the J call TRBJ2-7; D is undetermined. The length of the CDR3 is 12 residues. Germline V gene data show CDR1 as DFQATT and CDR2 as SNEGSKA (reference sequence). With 3 bases removed from V and 2 bases from J, the gap between germline ends came to 8 bases. In DNA form, the CDR3 reads TGCAGTGCTAGTGACAACCCCTACGAGCAGTACTTC. Protein sequence: CSASDNPYEQYF.

At least ten counts were recorded for this clonotype. This sequence joins TRBV9 and TRBJ2-2; D gene ambiguous. The CDR3 is 14 amino acids. Trimming cost V 4 bases and J 3 bases, with 10 bases left between them. CDR1 is SGDLS and CDR2 is YYNGEE in the germline V gene. CDR3 amino acids: CASSPRMDTGELFF. The CDR3 DNA is TGTGCCAGCAGCCCACGAATGGACACCGGGGAGCTGTTTTTT.

This clonotype was recorded at least ten times. In DNA, the CDR3 is TGTGCCTGGAGTGGATGGGGCAGATACTACGAGCAGTACTTC. Encoded protein: CAWSGWGRYYEQYF. The chain couples TRBV30 to TRBJ2-7; TRBD1 is a possible D gene (5 bases). Trimming removed 1 base at V and 3 bases at J, with 13 bases between. The CDR3 runs 14 residues. The germline CDR1 and CDR2 sequences are GTSNPN and SVGIG (reference sequence).

As DNA, the CDR3 is TGCAGTGCTGGGGGGGACAGGGGGATCCCCGGGGAGCTGTTTTTT. This gives the protein CSAGGDRGIPGELFF. This chain links TRBV20-1 with TRBJ2-2, with 11 positions matching TRBD1. The CDR3 consists of 15 residues. V lost 5 bases and J lost 6; bases outside the gene matches: 8. Germline values: CDR1 DFQATT, CDR2 SNEGSKA (reference sequence).

This clonotype was recorded a few times. The J gene is TRBJ1-6, the V gene TRBV6-2 or TRBV6-3; D is unresolved. Trimming pared 8 bases from V and 7 bases from J, leaving 21 bases between. This CDR3 contains 16 residues. Per the germline V gene, CDR1 is MNHEY and CDR2 is SVGEGT. The CDR3 bases are TGTGCCAGCGTCGATTCGGCTCTTTACCCCAATTCACCCCTCCACTTT. This encodes CASVDSALYPNSPLHF.

This clonotype has just a few counts. This chain connects TRBV28 to TRBJ2-3, with D possibly called TRBD1 or TRBD2 (6 bases each). CDR3 size: 16 residues. V lost 5 bases and J lost 1, with 16 bases in between. The V gene's germline CDR1 is MDHEN and CDR2 SYDVKM. CDR3 amino acids: CASSPQGWGGTDTQYF. The CDR3 nucleotides are TGTGCCAGCAGTCCCCAGGGGTGGGGGGGCACAGATACGCAGTATTTT. Variable domain in full (rest from reference TRBV28 and TRBJ2-3): DVKVTQSSRYLVKRTGEKVFLECVQDMDHENMFWYRQDPGLGLRLIYFSYDVKMKEKGDIPEGYSVSREKKERFSLILESASTNQTSMYLCASSPQGWGGTDTQYFGPGTRLTVL.

This chain links TRBV5-5 with TRBJ2-7; either TRBD1 or TRBD2 may fit D (5 bases each). The CDR3 sequence is 13 residues long. Germline V lookup: CDR1 SGHKS, CDR2 YYEKEE (reference sequence). V lost 4 bases and J 4 bases, leaving 12 bases between the germline ends. The CDR3 spells CASSRGTGYEQYF. For the CDR3, the DNA is TGTGCCAGCAGCCGAGGGACCGGTTACGAGCAGTACTTC.

Ten or more counts support this clonotype. The chain uses TRBV27 and TRBJ2-7; D may be TRBD1 (5 bases). Germline loops: CDR1 MNHEY, CDR2 SMNVEV (reference sequence). With 5 bases removed from V and 0 bases from J, the gap between germline ends came to 11 bases. The length of the CDR3 is 14 residues. This CDR3 is CASSRLDSSYEQYF. CDR3 in DNA: TGTGCCAGCAGTCGCCTCGACAGCTCCTACGAGCAGTACTTC.

In this sample, this clonotype turned up many times. The CDR3 coding sequence is TGCGCCAGCAGTGACTCGACAGGGATGGACACTGAAGCTTTCTTT. It is translated as CASSDSTGMDTEAFF. This chain links TRBV10-1 with TRBJ1-1, with 7 positions matching TRBD1. CDR1 and CDR2 from the germline V gene are WNHNN and SYGVQD (reference sequence). CDR3 length equals 15 residues. V shed 3 bases, J shed 3 bases, and the junction held 7 bases outside the gene matches.

This clonotype was observed at least ten times. The V and J genes are TRBV5-4 and TRBJ2-3, with a tentative D call TRBD2 (5 bases). The CDR3 is 14 amino acids. The germline V gene has CDR1 SGHNT and CDR2 YYREEE (reference sequence). Between the trimmed V and J ends, which lost 4 bases and 5 bases, there was a span of 14 bases. The CDR3: CASSPDFGLDTQYF. The CDR3, as DNA: TGTGCCAGCAGCCCGGATTTCGGACTAGATACGCAGTATTTT.

This clonotype turned up a few times. A read error likely explains this, since a far larger clone differs by one base. The chain is built from TRBV6-2 or TRBV6-3 and TRBJ1-1; no clear D gene. Germline-derived CDR1 and CDR2 are MNHEY and SVGEGT. This CDR3 comprises 13 residues. The CDR3 reads CASTRVMNTEALF. CDR3 in DNA: TGTGCCAGCACAAGAGTTATGAACACTGAAGCTCTCTTT.

The chain employs TRBV5-1 and TRBJ2-1; D tentatively fits TRBD1 or TRBD2 (5 bases each). Germline V lookup: CDR1 SGHRS, CDR2 YFSETQ. The CDR3 runs to 16 residues. V was cut by 1 base and J by 5 bases, with 16 bases left in between. The CDR3 nucleotides read TGCGCCAGCAGCTTGATAACGGGACGGAAAAACAATGAGCAGTTCTTC. This encodes CASSLITGRKNNEQFF.

The gene calls are TRBV19 and TRBJ2-1; 8 bases align to TRBD2. Unmatched junction bases numbered 8, after V lost 7 bases and J lost 6 bases. The CDR3 is 14 residues long. Germline V gives CDR1 LNHDA, CDR2 SQIVND (reference sequence). The CDR3 nucleotides are TGTGCCAGTACCCTGGGACTAGAACGCAATGAGCAGTTCTTC. It translates to CASTLGLERNEQFF.

The chain is built from TRBV24-1 and TRBJ2-1; 7 nucleotides align to TRBD2. CDR1 KGHDR and CDR2 SFDVKD come from the germline V gene. Losses at the gene ends were 1 base for V and 2 bases for J; bases not matched to a gene: 4. This CDR3 comprises 16 residues. The CDR3 is CATSDLPGRTYNEQFF. In nucleotides, the CDR3 is TGTGCCACCAGTGATTTACCCGGGAGGACCTACAATGAGCAGTTCTTC.

In its sample, this clonotype was seen many times. The V and J genes are TRBV15 and TRBJ2-7, with D possibly being TRBD1 (5 bases). The CDR3 loop spans 13 amino acids. The germline V gene encodes CDR1 LNHNV and CDR2 YYDKDF (reference sequence). V lost 3 bases and J lost 2, with 8 bases in between. This CDR3 is CATSSLGPYEQYF. The CDR3 DNA sequence: TGTGCCACCAGCAGCCTGGGGCCCTACGAGCAGTACTTC.

The sample holds many counts of this clonotype. The chain couples TRBV5-8 to TRBJ1-5; 7 bases map to TRBD1. Trimming removed 3 bases from V and 2 bases from J; junction bases left unmatched: 2. The CDR3 contains 14 residues. CDR1 and CDR2 from the germline V gene are SGHTS and YDEGEE. CDR3 residues: CASSYTGGNQPQHF. CDR3 nucleotides: TGTGCCAGCAGCTACACAGGGGGCAATCAGCCCCAGCATTTT.

This chain uses TRBV27 with TRBJ1-2; TRBD1 aligns across 7 bases. From germline, CDR1 is MNHEY and CDR2 SMNVEV (reference sequence). CDR3 length equals 15 residues. The V gene end was trimmed by 4 bases and the J gene end by 4 bases; junction bases not matched to a gene: 9. The CDR3 loop reads CASSSPGQTAYGYTF. The CDR3 DNA reads TGTGCCAGCAGTTCCCCGGGACAGACAGCCTATGGCTACACCTTC.

This clonotype has ten or more counts. V and J are TRBV6-1 and TRBJ1-1, with D unresolved. The CDR3 covers 12 residues. The ends were cut back, 6 bases at V and 3 bases at J, with 8 bases in the middle. The germline CDR1 and CDR2 sequences are MNHNS and SASEGT. In DNA form, the CDR3 reads TGTGCCAGCAGGGCGGGTTACACTGAAGCTTTCTTT. This sequence encodes CASRAGYTEAFF.

In its sample, this clonotype was seen a few times. The V call is TRBV7-3, the J call TRBJ1-6; D might be TRBD1 (6 bases). The CDR3 runs to 15 residues. Germline CDR1 SGHTA, CDR2 FQGTGA. The V end was cut by 2 bases, the J end by 9 bases, with 14 bases between. For the CDR3, the DNA is TGTGCCAGCAGCTTACAGGGGAAAGAGATTTCACCCCTCCACTTT. Translation: CASSLQGKEISPLHF.

This clonotype was seen at least ten times. The CDR3 DNA reads as TGTGCCAGCAATCCACAGGGATACGAGCAGTACTTC. Protein: CASNPQGYEQYF. V and J are TRBV2 and TRBJ2-7; perhaps TRBD1 as D (6 bases). Germline lookup yields CDR1 SNHLY and CDR2 FYNNEI. The CDR3 loop spans 12 amino acids. Trimming cost V 7 bases and J 4 bases, with 11 bases left between them. The full variable domain, completed using reference TRBV2 and TRBJ2-7, is EPEVTQTPSHQVTQMGQEVILRCVPISNHLYFYWYRQILGQKVEFLVSFYNNEISEKSEIFDDQFSVERPDGSNFTLKIRSTKLEDSAMYFCASNPQGYEQYFGPGTRLTVT.

In its sample, this clonotype was seen many times. The chain joins TRBV20-1 to TRBJ2-3; TRBD2 agrees at 12 bases. The length of the CDR3 is 14 residues. With V trimmed by 8 bases and J by 9 bases, 12 bases remained unmatched. Germline lookup yields CDR1 DFQATT and CDR2 SNEGSKA (reference sequence). DNA for the CDR3: TGCAGTCTCTCTAGCGGGAGGGTCACAGGGACGCAGTATTTT. Its protein is CSLSSGRVTGTQYF.

As to this clonotype: The DNA is omitted, as the CDR3 cannot be located on it reliably, and the CDR3 follows TCRdb's listing. The CDR3 region is CASTSGPLGWGEYSEANVLTF. V and J are TRBV19 and TRBJ2-6; no DNA check was done on the table's D call, TRBD1. CDR1 is LNHDA and CDR2 is SQIVND in the germline V gene (reference sequence). The CDR3 comprises 21 residues, both ends counted.